A selection of T cell receptor beta chains follows, all from one sample in a study of blood T cell repertoires in COVID-19. The repertoire was sequenced with immunoSEQ multiplex PCR; TCRdb's copy has only in-frame clones and lacks some. Among about 220,000 clones listed, around 83% were seen once. Sequenced: peripheral blood. These TCRs come from a woman aged 70-85 years with COVID-19, enrolled during active disease. Both conserved end residues are part of each CDR3. A D gene is named only where the DNA matches it firmly. Size is omitted from some rows. Given values are once, few, many or a class for expanded clones.

>NA|NA|TRBV24-1|14|TRBJ1-5
CATSGQAGNQPQHF
TGTGCCACCAGTGGGCAGGCAGGCAATCAGCCCCAGCATTTT
>TRBD2|few|TRBV7-2|13|TRBJ2-1
CATYSGLGGEQFF
TGTGCCACATACTCGGGACTAGGTGGTGAGCAGTTCTTC
>NA|NA|TRBV18|18|TRBJ2-1
CASSPVLSRDLRSNEQFF
TGTGCCAGCTCACCAGTTCTCTCTAGAGACCTACGTTCCAATGAGCAGTTCTTC
>TRBD2|NA|TRBV7-9|15|TRBJ2-5
CASSSVSGTQETQYF
TGTGCCAGCAGCTCGGTTAGCGGGACCCAAGAGACCCAGTACTTC
>TRBD1|NA|TRBV5-1|13|TRBJ1-5
CASSQTGYQPQHF
TGCGCCAGCAGCCAGACAGGGTATCAGCCCCAGCATTTT
>TRBD1|NA|TRBV3-1/TRBV3-2|14|TRBJ1-1
CASSQGGGYTEAFF
TGTGCCAGCAGCCAAGGAGGGGGCTACACTGAAGCTTTCTTT
>TRBD2|NA|TRBV7-2|15|TRBJ2-7
CASSLRAGGLDEQYF
TGTGCCAGCAGCTTACGAGCGGGAGGTCTCGACGAGCAGTACTTC
>NA|NA|TRBV10-2|17|TRBJ1-1
CASSEEGGTLRYTEAFF
TGCGCCAGCAGTGAGGAGGGGGGGACGTTAAGGTACACTGAAGCTTTCTTT
>TRBD1|NA|TRBV10-3|12|TRBJ2-7
CAISQQGNEQYF
TGTGCCATCAGCCAACAGGGGAACGAGCAGTACTTC
>NA|NA|TRBV18|15|TRBJ2-7
CASSPSREAPYEQYF
TGTGCCAGCTCACCAAGCAGGGAAGCACCCTACGAGCAGTACTTC
>TRBD2|NA|TRBV2|14|TRBJ2-1
CASSREVSYNEQFF
TGTGCCAGCAGTCGGGAGGTCTCCTACAATGAGCAGTTCTTC
>NA|few|TRBV5-8|15|TRBJ1-3
CASSLFLVSGNTIYF
TGTGCCAGCAGTCTATTTTTGGTCTCTGGAAACACCATATATTTT
>NA|NA|TRBV3-1/TRBV3-2|14|TRBJ2-2
CASNPTANTGELFF
TGTGCCAGCAATCCGACAGCGAACACCGGGGAGCTGTTTTTT
>TRBD1|NA|TRBV5-4|16|TRBJ2-5
CASSLRGQGIQETQYF
TGTGCCAGCAGCTTGAGGGGACAGGGGATCCAAGAGACCCAGTACTTC
>NA|NA|TRBV7-2|13|TRBJ2-7
CASSVGLTYEQYF
TGTGCCAGCAGCGTGGGACTCACCTACGAGCAGTACTTC
>TRBD1|few|TRBV19|15|TRBJ2-1
CASSNRQGAGNEQFF
TGTGCCAGTAGTAATCGACAGGGGGCAGGCAATGAGCAGTTCTTC
>NA|NA|TRBV7-9|13|TRBJ2-4
CASSSTGQNIQYF
TGTGCCAGCAGCTCTACAGGGCAAAACATTCAGTACTTC
>TRBD1|NA|TRBV19|14|TRBJ2-1
CASNTGGSYNEQFF
TGTGCCAGCAATACAGGGGGCTCCTACAATGAGCAGTTCTTC
>NA|NA|TRBV6-2/TRBV6-3|13|TRBJ1-5
CASSYGRAQPQHF
TGTGCCAGCAGTTACGGGAGGGCTCAGCCCCAGCATTTT
>TRBD1|once|TRBV9|15|TRBJ1-1
CASSGHRGRGTEAFF
TGTGCCAGCAGCGGCCACAGGGGGCGCGGAACTGAAGCTTTCTTT
>TRBD2|NA|TRBV29-1|15|TRBJ2-1
CSAKPSGNSYNEQFF
TGCAGCGCTAAGCCTAGCGGGAACTCCTACAATGAGCAGTTCTTC
>NA|NA|TRBV19|17|TRBJ1-5
CASSIGAGLQSNQPQHF
TGTGCCAGTAGTATAGGGGCAGGGTTACAGAGCAATCAGCCCCAGCATTTT
>NA|few|TRBV11-2|12|TRBJ2-1
CASSLYSGTGFF
TGTGCCAGCAGCTTATATAGCGGAACTGGGTTCTTC
>NA|NA|TRBV28|17|TRBJ1-5
CASIRMGVGGLNQPQHF
TGTGCCAGCATCCGGATGGGCGTGGGGGGGCTGAATCAGCCCCAGCATTTT
>NA|NA|TRBV19|13|TRBJ1-2
CASSPRSPYGYTF
TGTGCCAGTAGTCCCCGGTCACCTTATGGCTACACCTTC